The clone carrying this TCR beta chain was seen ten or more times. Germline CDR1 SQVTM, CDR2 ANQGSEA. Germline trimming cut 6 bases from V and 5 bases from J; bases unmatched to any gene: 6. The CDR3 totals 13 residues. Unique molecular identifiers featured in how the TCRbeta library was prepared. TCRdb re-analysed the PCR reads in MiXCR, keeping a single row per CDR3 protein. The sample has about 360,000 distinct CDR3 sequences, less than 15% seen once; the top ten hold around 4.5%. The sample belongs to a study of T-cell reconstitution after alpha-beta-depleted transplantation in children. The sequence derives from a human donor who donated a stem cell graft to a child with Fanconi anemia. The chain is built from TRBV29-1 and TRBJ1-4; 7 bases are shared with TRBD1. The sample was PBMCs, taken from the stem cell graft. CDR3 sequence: CSVGTERNEKLFF. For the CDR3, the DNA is TGCAGCGTGGGGACAGAAAGGAATGAAAAACTGTTTTTT.